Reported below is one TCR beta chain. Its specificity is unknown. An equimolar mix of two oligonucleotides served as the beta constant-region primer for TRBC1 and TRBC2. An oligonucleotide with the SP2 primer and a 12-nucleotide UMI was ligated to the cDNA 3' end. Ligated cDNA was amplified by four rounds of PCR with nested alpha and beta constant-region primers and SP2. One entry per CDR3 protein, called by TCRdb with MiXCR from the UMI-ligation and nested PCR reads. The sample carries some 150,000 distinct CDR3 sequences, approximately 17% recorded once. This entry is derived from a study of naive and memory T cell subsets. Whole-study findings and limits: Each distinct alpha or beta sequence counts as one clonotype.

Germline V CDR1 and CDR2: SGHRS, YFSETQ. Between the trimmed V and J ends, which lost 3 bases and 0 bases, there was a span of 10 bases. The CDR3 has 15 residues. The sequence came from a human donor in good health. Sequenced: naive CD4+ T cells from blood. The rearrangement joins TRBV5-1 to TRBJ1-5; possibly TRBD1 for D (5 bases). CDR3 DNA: TGCGCCAGCAGCTACGGGACGGATAGCAATCAGCCCCAGCATTTT. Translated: CASSYGTDSNQPQHF.